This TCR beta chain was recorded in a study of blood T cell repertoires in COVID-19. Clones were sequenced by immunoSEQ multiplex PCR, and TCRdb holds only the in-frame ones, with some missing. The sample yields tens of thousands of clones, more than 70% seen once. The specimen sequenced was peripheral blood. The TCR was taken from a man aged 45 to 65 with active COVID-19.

The CDR3 DNA is TGCGCCAGCAGCCCCCTTAGCACAGATACGCAGTATTTT. Amino acids: CASSPLSTDTQYF. V gene TRBV5-1 combines with J gene TRBJ2-3; D gene unclear. Germline-derived CDR1 and CDR2 are SGHRS and YFSETQ. The CDR3 loop spans 13 amino acids. Trimming took off 4 bases at V and 0 bases at J, with 6 bases between the two ends. Based on the CDR3 plus reference TRBV5-1 and TRBJ2-3, the full variable domain is KAGVTQTPRYLIKTRGQQVTLSCSPISGHRSVSWYQQTPGQGLQFLFEYFSETQRNKGNFPGRFSGRQFSNSRSEMNVSTLELGDSALYLCASSPLSTDTQYFGPGTRLTVL.